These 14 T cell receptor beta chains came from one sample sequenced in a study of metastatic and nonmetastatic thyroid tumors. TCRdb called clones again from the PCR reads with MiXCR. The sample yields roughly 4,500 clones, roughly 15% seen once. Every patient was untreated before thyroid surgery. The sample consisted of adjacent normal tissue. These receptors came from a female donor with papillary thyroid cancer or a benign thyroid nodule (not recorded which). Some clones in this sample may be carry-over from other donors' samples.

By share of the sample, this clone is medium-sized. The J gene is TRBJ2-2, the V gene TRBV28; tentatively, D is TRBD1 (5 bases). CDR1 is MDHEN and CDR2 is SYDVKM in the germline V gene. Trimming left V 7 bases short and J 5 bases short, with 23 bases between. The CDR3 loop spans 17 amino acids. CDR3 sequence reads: CASNLPQWAGRTGELFF. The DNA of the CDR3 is TGTGCCAGCAACCTCCCCCAGTGGGCAGGGCGGACCGGGGAGCTGTTTTTT.

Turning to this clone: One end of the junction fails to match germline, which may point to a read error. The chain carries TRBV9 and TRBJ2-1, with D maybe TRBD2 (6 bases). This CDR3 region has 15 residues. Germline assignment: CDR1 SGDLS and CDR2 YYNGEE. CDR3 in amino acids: CASSQTTGSYDEQFF. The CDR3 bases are TGTGCCAGCAGTCAAACTACCGGGAGCTACGATGAGCAGTTCTTC.

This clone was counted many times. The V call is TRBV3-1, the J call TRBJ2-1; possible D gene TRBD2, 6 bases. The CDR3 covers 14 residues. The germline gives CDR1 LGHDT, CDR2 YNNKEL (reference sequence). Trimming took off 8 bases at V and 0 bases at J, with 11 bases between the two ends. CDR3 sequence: CASEEGNSYNEQFF. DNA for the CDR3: TGTGCCAGCGAGGAGGGCAACTCCTACAATGAGCAGTTCTTC.

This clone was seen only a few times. DNA for the CDR3: TGTGCCAGTAAGAAACAGGGGACCTACGAGCAGTACTTC. It specifies CASKKQGTYEQYF. The rearrangement uses TRBV19 and TRBJ2-7, with TRBD1 identical over 7 bases. CDR3 length equals 13 residues. The germline gives CDR1 LNHDA, CDR2 SQIVND (reference sequence). V trimming: 7 bases; J trimming: 2 bases; junction bases outside the gene matches: 5.

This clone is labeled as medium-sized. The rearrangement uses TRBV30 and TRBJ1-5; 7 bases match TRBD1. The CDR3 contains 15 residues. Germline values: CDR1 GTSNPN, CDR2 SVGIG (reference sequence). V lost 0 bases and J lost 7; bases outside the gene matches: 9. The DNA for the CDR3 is TGTGCCTGGAGTGTAGGGGCAGGGGGTGAACAGCCCCAGCATTTT. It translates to CAWSVGAGGEQPQHF.

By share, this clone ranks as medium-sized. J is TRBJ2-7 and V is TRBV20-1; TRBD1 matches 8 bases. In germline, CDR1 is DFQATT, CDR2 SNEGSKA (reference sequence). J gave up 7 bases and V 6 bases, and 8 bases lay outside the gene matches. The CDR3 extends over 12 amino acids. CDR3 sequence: CSADRETTEQYV. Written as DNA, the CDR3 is TGCAGTGCGGACAGGGAGACTACGGAGCAGTACGTC.

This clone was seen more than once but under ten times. The CDR3: CASSPRIRTDGTDTQYF. The DNA for the CDR3 is TGTGCCAGCTCACCTAGGATCAGGACCGACGGCACAGATACGCAGTATTTT. J is TRBJ2-3 and V is TRBV18; D remains unclear. With 3 bases removed from V and 1 base from J, the gap between germline ends came to 17 bases. The CDR3 covers 17 residues. Germline V gene data show CDR1 as KGHSH and CDR2 as LQKENI.

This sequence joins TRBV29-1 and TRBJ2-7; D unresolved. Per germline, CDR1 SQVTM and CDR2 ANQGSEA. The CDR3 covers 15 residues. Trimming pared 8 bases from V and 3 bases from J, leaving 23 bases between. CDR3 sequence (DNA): TGCAGCACCTTGTCCCGGGCCGCGACCTACTACGAGCAGTACGTC. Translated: CSTLSRAATYYEQYV.

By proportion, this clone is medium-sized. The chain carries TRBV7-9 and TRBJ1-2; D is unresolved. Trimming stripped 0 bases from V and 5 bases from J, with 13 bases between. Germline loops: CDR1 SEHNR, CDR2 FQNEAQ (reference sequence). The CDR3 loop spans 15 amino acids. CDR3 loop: CASSLATQDFYGYTF. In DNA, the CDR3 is TGTGCCAGCAGCTTAGCGACCCAGGATTTTTATGGCTACACCTTC.

In DNA form, the CDR3 reads TGTGCCAGCAGCGCAAAGGGAGTTGACACTGAAGCTTTCTTT. It specifies CASSAKGVDTEAFF. V is TRBV7-9 and J is TRBJ1-1, with D uncertain. CDR3 length equals 14 residues. Germline V gives CDR1 SEHNR, CDR2 FQNEAQ (reference sequence). Trimming cost V 5 bases and J 3 bases, with 13 bases left between them.

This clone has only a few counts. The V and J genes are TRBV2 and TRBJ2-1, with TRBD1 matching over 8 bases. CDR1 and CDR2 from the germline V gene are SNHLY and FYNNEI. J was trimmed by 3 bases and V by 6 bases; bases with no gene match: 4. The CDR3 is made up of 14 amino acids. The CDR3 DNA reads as TGTGCCAGCAGAGGACAGGGACACTACAATGAGCAGTTCTTC. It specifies CASRGQGHYNEQFF.

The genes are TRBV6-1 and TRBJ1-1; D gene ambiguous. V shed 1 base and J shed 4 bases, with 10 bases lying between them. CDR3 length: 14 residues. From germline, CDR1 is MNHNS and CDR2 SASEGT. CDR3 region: CASSEGPGGTEAFF. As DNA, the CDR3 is TGTGCCAGCAGTGAAGGTCCGGGAGGCACTGAAGCTTTCTTT.

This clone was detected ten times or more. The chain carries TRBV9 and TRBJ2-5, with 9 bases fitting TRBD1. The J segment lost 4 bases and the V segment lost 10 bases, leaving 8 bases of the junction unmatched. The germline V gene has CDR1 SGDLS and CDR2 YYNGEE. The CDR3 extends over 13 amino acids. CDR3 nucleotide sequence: TGTGCCTCCGGGACAGGGCTTTCAGAGACCCAGTACTTC. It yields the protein CASGTGLSETQYF.

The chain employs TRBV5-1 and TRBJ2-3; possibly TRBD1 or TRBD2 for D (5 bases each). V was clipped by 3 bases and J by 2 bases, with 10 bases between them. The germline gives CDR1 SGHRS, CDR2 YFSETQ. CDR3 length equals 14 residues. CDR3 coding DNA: TGCGCCAGCAGCTCCGGGACCTACACAGATACGCAGTATTTT. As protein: CASSSGTYTDTQYF.